The 10 T cell receptor beta chains below all came from one sample that was sequenced in a study of T cell repertoires in cytomegalovirus infection. In TCRdb, the reads were re-called with MiXCR into one record per CDR3 protein. The profile covers about 300,000 distinct CDR3 sequences, with roughly a tenth appearing a single time and 2% to 3% taken by the ten largest. The sequenced sample consisted of PBMCs. All receptors derive from a human donor in good health (CMV status not recorded). Some clones in this sample may be carry-over from other donors' samples.

This clonotype was counted at least ten times. Written as DNA, the CDR3 is TGTGCCAGCAGAGCGGGGGCGAATCAGCCCCAGCATTTT. This codes for CASRAGANQPQHF. The rearrangement joins TRBV6-1 to TRBJ1-5; weak D call: TRBD1 (6 bases). CDR3 length: 13 amino acids. Germline CDR1 is MNHNS and CDR2 is SASEGT. V was pared by 6 bases and J by 4 bases, with 10 bases between.

The gene calls are TRBV2 and TRBJ2-3, with a possible D match to TRBD2 (5 bases). V gave up 8 bases and J gave up 2 bases, with 17 bases separating them. Germline V CDR1 and CDR2: SNHLY, FYNNEI. The CDR3 totals 15 residues. The CDR3 DNA reads as TGTGCCAGCCGCCCGGCGGACTTCCCCACAGATACGCAGTATTTT. Translation: CASRPADFPTDTQYF.

At least ten counts were recorded for this clonotype. The chain couples TRBV6-2 or TRBV6-3 to TRBJ1-5; D possibly corresponds to TRBD1 (6 bases). Germline CDR1 MNHEY, CDR2 SVGEGT. V lost 8 bases and J 0 bases, leaving 17 bases between the germline ends. The CDR3 is made up of 16 amino acids. The CDR3 region is CASVRGAPLSNQPQHF. The CDR3 DNA follows: TGTGCCAGCGTCCGGGGGGCCCCTCTTAGCAATCAGCCCCAGCATTTT.

This clonotype occurred a few times. The chain couples TRBV5-1 to TRBJ2-4; D is possibly TRBD2 (5 bases). The germline gives CDR1 SGHRS, CDR2 YFSETQ. CDR3 length: 15 residues. The ends were cut back, 4 bases at V and 0 bases at J, with 11 bases in the middle. The CDR3 loop is CASSGGVGAKNIQYF. The CDR3, as DNA: TGCGCCAGCAGCGGAGGTGTCGGAGCCAAAAACATTCAGTACTTC. Together with reference TRBV5-1 and TRBJ2-4, the CDR3 gives the full variable domain: KAGVTQTPRYLIKTRGQQVTLSCSPISGHRSVSWYQQTPGQGLQFLFEYFSETQRNKGNFPGRFSGRQFSNSRSEMNVSTLELGDSALYLCASSGGVGAKNIQYFGAGTRLSVL.

This clonotype was seen many times. The genes are TRBV5-4 and TRBJ1-1, with 7 bases lining up with TRBD1. The CDR3 has 14 amino acids. The V gene end was trimmed by 2 bases and the J gene end by 4 bases; junction bases not matched to a gene: 5. CDR1 is SGHNT, CDR2 YYREEE, per germline (reference sequence). CDR3 coding DNA: TGTGCCAGCAGCTTTTGGGCAGGGGGCACTGAAGCTTTCTTT. This encodes CASSFWAGGTEAFF. The entire variable domain, with the rest obtained from reference TRBV5-4 and TRBJ1-1, is as follows: ETGVTQSPTHLIKTRGQQVTLRCSSQSGHNTVSWYQQALGQGPQFIFQYYREEENGRGNFPPRFSGLQFPNYSSELNVNALELDDSALYLCASSFWAGGTEAFFGQGTRLTVV.

For this clonotype: Possible read error: a much larger clone is one base away. Without the conserved terminal phenylalanine or tryptophan, this CDR3 likely stems from a read error. V usage is TRBV28 and J usage is TRBJ2-1; D ambiguous. The CDR3 loop spans 12 amino acids. The V gene's germline CDR1 is MDHEN and CDR2 SYDVKM. V was clipped by 2 bases and J by 9 bases, with 8 bases between them. DNA of the CDR3: TGTGCCAGCAGTTTACCCGGTTTTGAGCAGTTCCTC. Translating it yields CASSLPGFEQFL.

This clonotype came up many times. The chain employs TRBV12-3 or TRBV12-4 and TRBJ2-6, with TRBD1 identical over 10 bases. CDR3 length equals 17 residues. With V trimmed by 6 bases and J by 1 base, 6 bases remained unmatched. The CDR3 DNA reads as TGTGCCAGCAGCCGGGACAGGGGCAAGTCTGGGGCCAACGTCCTGACTTTC. It specifies CASSRDRGKSGANVLTF.

This clonotype showed up many times. The rearrangement joins TRBV2 to TRBJ2-6; D possibly matches TRBD1 or TRBD2 (7 bases each). The germline V and J ends were trimmed by 7 bases and 1 base, with 20 bases remaining between them. CDR3 length equals 18 residues. Germline V gives CDR1 SNHLY, CDR2 FYNNEI. The CDR3 DNA reads TGTGCCAGCAAGCAGGGGGGGTCTCAGGGATCTGGGGCCAACGTCCTGACTTTC. The encoded protein is CASKQGGSQGSGANVLTF. Full variable domain (rest looked up from reference TRBV2 and TRBJ2-6): EPEVTQTPSHQVTQMGQEVILRCVPISNHLYFYWYRQILGQKVEFLVSFYNNEISEKSEIFDDQFSVERPDGSNFTLKIRSTKLEDSAMYFCASKQGGSQGSGANVLTFGAGSRLTVL.

V gene TRBV20-1 combines with J gene TRBJ2-5, with D possibly TRBD1 on 6 matching bases. Germline loops: CDR1 DFQATT, CDR2 SNEGSKA (reference sequence). With 2 bases removed from V and 5 bases from J, the gap between germline ends came to 15 bases. The CDR3 runs 14 residues. The CDR3 region is CSARPGARMETQYF. The DNA of the CDR3 is TGCAGTGCTAGACCAGGGGCCAGGATGGAGACCCAGTACTTC.

At least ten counts were recorded for this clonotype. This sequence joins TRBV6-2 or TRBV6-3 and TRBJ2-1; tentative D call: TRBD2 (7 bases). The CDR3 runs to 16 residues. Trimming left V 6 bases short and J 3 bases short, with 18 bases between. Germline CDR1 is MNHEY and CDR2 is SVGEGT. CDR3 amino acids: CASSSIRGANYNEQFF. CDR3 bases: TGTGCCAGCAGCTCAATCCGGGGGGCTAACTACAATGAGCAGTTCTTC.